These 28 T cell receptor beta chains were sequenced from one sample in a study of shared clonotypes between healthy human individuals. The protocol was immunoSEQ multiplex PCR, while the TCRdb copy is restricted to in-frame clones and leaves out a portion. Of roughly 2.5 million clones in the sample, around 90% were seen once. Sequencing input: naive CD4+ T cells sorted from blood. Subset described: CD45RA+ positively selected. These receptors were collected from a man younger than 35 in good health.

Here the CDR3 DNA reads TGTGCCAGTACCTCGGTAGGAGCTGGGGCCAACGTCCTGACTTTC. This codes for CASTSVGAGANVLTF. V is TRBV19 and J is TRBJ2-6; no clear D. This CDR3 is 15 amino acids long. Looked up from germline, CDR1 is LNHDA and CDR2 is SQIVND (reference sequence). The V end was cut by 7 bases, the J end by 2 bases, with 12 bases between.

The chain couples TRBV9 to TRBJ2-2, with D hard to call. Trimming pared 4 bases from V and 4 bases from J, leaving 5 bases between. Germline CDR1 is SGDLS and CDR2 is YYNGEE. CDR3 length equals 12 residues. For the CDR3, the DNA is TGTGCCAGCAGCCGGACCACCGGGGAGCTGTTTTTT. Its translation is CASSRTTGELFF. The full variable domain, completed using reference TRBV9 and TRBJ2-2, is DSGVTQTPKHLITATGQRVTLRCSPRSGDLSVYWYQQSLDQGLQFLIQYYNGEERAKGNILERFSAQQFPDLHSELNLSSLELGDSALYFCASSRTTGELFFGEGSRLTVL.

Points on this clone: This same CDR3 is encoded by further DNA sequences in the sample. The gene calls are TRBV10-3 and TRBJ2-7; a possible D gene is TRBD2 (5 bases). CDR1 and CDR2 from the germline V gene are ENHRY and SYGVKD. Trimming pared 4 bases from V and 2 bases from J, leaving 12 bases between. This CDR3 is built from 14 residues. This CDR3 is CAISGGRETYEQYF. The CDR3 nucleotides read TGTGCCATCAGTGGAGGAAGGGAGACCTACGAGCAGTACTTC.

The genes are TRBV27 and TRBJ1-2; no clear D gene. Trimming left V 2 bases short and J 9 bases short, with 13 bases between. In germline, CDR1 is MNHEY, CDR2 SMNVEV (reference sequence). This CDR3 contains 13 residues. The CDR3 loop is CASSLANGWRYTF. For the CDR3, the DNA is TGTGCCAGCAGTTTAGCAAACGGCTGGCGCTACACCTTC.

With regard to this clone: Other nucleotide sequences in the sample specify the same CDR3. The chain has TRBV28 and TRBJ2-7; TRBD1 agrees at 9 bases. CDR1 and CDR2 from the germline V gene are MDHEN and SYDVKM. This CDR3 is built from 12 residues. With 6 bases clipped from V and 3 bases from J, the junction kept 0 bases outside the gene matches. The CDR3 DNA sequence: TGTGCCAGCAGGGGACAGGGCTACGAGCAGTACTTC. It specifies CASRGQGYEQYF.

This clone has a single count. J is TRBJ1-2 and V is TRBV6-1; D is unclear. The germline V gene has CDR1 MNHNS and CDR2 SASEGT. The length of the CDR3 is 13 residues. V was clipped by 5 bases and J by 0 bases, with 7 bases between them. The CDR3 bases are TGTGCCAGCAGTCGGGAGGCTAACTATGGCTACACCTTC. Its protein is CASSREANYGYTF.

The J gene is TRBJ2-5, the V gene TRBV12-1; the table assigns TRBD1, which was not confirmed against the DNA. TRBV12-1 is a pseudogene. This CDR3 spans 16 amino acids. CDR3 protein: CASSLGPDGLWETQYF. DNA for the CDR3: TGTGCCAGCAGCTTGGGGCCCGACGGCCTATGGGAGACCCAGTACTTC.

The chain employs TRBV13 and TRBJ1-6, with 8 bases matching TRBD1. V dropped 5 bases and J dropped 10; count of bases not matched to a gene: 7. The length of the CDR3 is 14 residues. The germline gives CDR1 PRHDT, CDR2 FYEKMQ (reference sequence). CDR3 bases: TGTGCCAGCAGCCAGACAGGGGACGACTCACCCCTCCACTTT. Its protein product is CASSQTGDDSPLHF.

The V call is TRBV6-5, the J call TRBJ2-3; TRBD2 is a possible D gene (5 bases). Germline V gives CDR1 MNHEY, CDR2 SVGAGI. This CDR3 comprises 14 residues. In DNA, the CDR3 is TGTGCTTCCCGAGAAGGAGGACTCACAGATACGCAGTATTTT. It yields the protein CASREGGLTDTQYF.

The chain has TRBV29-1 and TRBJ1-4, with a possible D match to TRBD1 (5 bases). Germline V CDR1 and CDR2: SQVTM, ANQGSEA. V lost 6 bases, J lost 9 bases, and 17 bases lay in between. The CDR3 spans 13 residues. The DNA for the CDR3 is TGCAGCGTGGGGGGGACTGCCGGTCAAAAACTGTTTTTT. This translates into CSVGGTAGQKLFF. Looking up the rest from reference TRBV29-1 and TRBJ1-4 gives the full variable domain: SAVISQKPSRDICQRGTSLTIQCQVDSQVTMMFWYRQQPGQSLTLIATANQGSEATYESGFVIDKFPISRPNLTFSTLTVSNMSPEDSSIYLCSVGGTAGQKLFFGSGTQLSVL.

V and J are TRBV5-5 and TRBJ1-5, with D unclear. CDR1 and CDR2 from the germline V gene are SGHKS and YYEKEE (reference sequence). V was trimmed by 0 bases and J by 5 bases, leaving 18 bases between them. The CDR3 consists of 17 residues. The DNA of the CDR3 is TGTGCCAGCAGCTTGGCCCCCGCTTTAAGGGAGGATCAGCCCCAGCATTTT. It codes for CASSLAPALREDQPQHF.

This chain links TRBV5-1 with TRBJ2-2; no reliable D call. The germline V gene has CDR1 SGHRS and CDR2 YFSETQ. With 5 bases removed from V and 4 bases from J, the gap between germline ends came to 12 bases. This CDR3 comprises 14 residues. In nucleotides, the CDR3 is TGCGCCAGCAGTGAAGGGCTGAGCACCGGGGAGCTGTTTTTT. Its translation: CASSEGLSTGELFF.

In the case of this clone: The sample has other DNA sequences that encode this CDR3 too. The rearrangement uses TRBV9 and TRBJ2-2, with TRBD2 matching over 10 bases. J was trimmed by 3 bases and V by 7 bases; bases with no gene match: 6. Germline CDR1 SGDLS, CDR2 YYNGEE. This CDR3 region has 15 residues. CDR3 DNA sequence: TGTGCCAGCTCCCCTCTAGCGGGAGACACCGGGGAGCTGTTTTTT. Translated, it gives CASSPLAGDTGELFF.

Worth noting for this clone: The junction differs from germline at one of its ends, possibly a read error. The V gene is TRBV7-7, the J gene TRBJ2-7; perhaps D is TRBD1 or TRBD2 (5 bases each). The length of the CDR3 is 14 residues. Germline V gives CDR1 SSHAT, CDR2 FNYEAQ (reference sequence). Here the CDR3 DNA reads TGTGCTAGCAGCGTCGGGACCGATACCTACGAGCAGTACTTC. This translates into CASSVGTDTYEQYF.

The chain joins TRBV30 to TRBJ2-2; tentatively, D is TRBD2 (6 bases). Trimming took off 8 bases at V and 0 bases at J, with 13 bases between the two ends. This CDR3 comprises 14 residues. Germline V gene sequence: CDR1 GTSNPN, CDR2 SVGIG (reference sequence). CDR3: CAGVGLSNTGELFF. The CDR3 DNA is TGTGCCGGGGTCGGACTATCGAACACCGGGGAGCTGTTTTTT.

The gene calls are TRBV2 and TRBJ2-5; D is undetermined. V was clipped by 2 bases and J by 1 base, with 8 bases between them. This CDR3 has 14 amino acids. Germline CDR1 and CDR2: SNHLY and FYNNEI. CDR3 DNA sequence: TGTGCCAGCAGTGAATGGGCCACCCAAGAGACCCAGTACTTC. It is translated as CASSEWATQETQYF.

The chain's CDR3 is CASEPGRSNQPQHF. The DNA of the CDR3 is TGTGCCAGTGAGCCAGGCAGGAGCAATCAGCCCCAGCATTTT. The chain joins TRBV19 to TRBJ1-5; D is unclear. Germline loops: CDR1 LNHDA, CDR2 SQIVND (reference sequence). The CDR3 totals 14 residues. Trimming stripped 8 bases from V and 1 base from J, with 12 bases between. Looking up the rest from reference TRBV19 and TRBJ1-5 gives the full variable domain: DGGITQSPKYLFRKEGQNVTLSCEQNLNHDAMYWYRQDPGQGLRLIYYSQIVNDFQKGDIAEGYSVSREKKESFPLTVTSAQKNPTAFYLCASEPGRSNQPQHFGDGTRLSIL.

On this clone: The sample contains more than one DNA sequence encoding this CDR3. This sequence joins TRBV6-1 and TRBJ1-5; D is ambiguous. The V and J ends lost 5 bases and 0 bases respectively, with 8 bases between them. Per germline, CDR1 MNHNS and CDR2 SASEGT. This CDR3 region has 14 residues. The CDR3 is CASSRVFSNQPQHF. CDR3 DNA sequence: TGTGCCAGCAGTAGGGTATTTAGCAATCAGCCCCAGCATTTT.

The chain recombines TRBV15 with TRBJ2-7; 11 bases are shared with TRBD2. The CDR3 sequence is 14 residues long. V dropped 8 bases and J dropped 6; count of bases not matched to a gene: 9. CDR1 is LNHNV and CDR2 is YYDKDF in the germline V gene (reference sequence). CDR3 residues: CATGTGLAASEQYF. The CDR3 bases are TGTGCCACCGGAACGGGACTAGCGGCCTCCGAGCAGTACTTC.

The genes are TRBV19 and TRBJ2-6; a possible D gene is TRBD1 (6 bases). The CDR3 is 14 residues long. Germline loops: CDR1 LNHDA, CDR2 SQIVND (reference sequence). The CDR3 nucleotides are TGTGCAGCAAGTCAGGGGTCCGGGGCCAACGTCCTGACTTTC. It encodes CAASQGSGANVLTF. Drawing the rest from reference TRBV19 and TRBJ2-6, the complete variable domain is DGGITQSPKYLFRKEGQNVTLSCEQNLNHDAMYWYRQDPGQGLRLIYYSQIVNDFQKGDIAEGYSVSREKKESFPLTVTSAQKNPTAFYLCAASQGSGANVLTFGAGSRLTVL.

This chain connects TRBV7-9 to TRBJ2-7; D is unclear. The CDR3 sequence is 12 residues long. Trimming removed 0 bases at V and 5 bases at J, with 5 bases between. Germline CDR1 SEHNR, CDR2 FQNEAQ (reference sequence). CDR3 nucleotides: TGTGCCAGCAGCTTAGCGCTGAACGAGCAGTACTTC. It specifies CASSLALNEQYF.

The V call is TRBV7-2, the J call TRBJ2-7; D may be TRBD2 (6 bases). This CDR3 region has 14 residues. Germline CDR1 and CDR2: SGHTA and FQGNSA. Trimming took 5 bases from V and 2 from J, leaving 13 bases between them. The CDR3 spells CASSTGLPAYEQYF. As DNA, the CDR3 is TGTGCCAGCAGCACAGGACTACCGGCCTACGAGCAGTACTTC. Full variable domain (remainder filled in from reference TRBV7-2 and TRBJ2-7): GAGVSQSPSNKVTEKGKDVELRCDPISGHTALYWYRQSLGQGLEFLIYFQGNSAPDKSGLPSDRFSAERTGGSVSTLTIQRTQQEDSAVYLCASSTGLPAYEQYFGPGTRLTVT.

As for this clone: The sample holds other DNA sequences that translate to the same CDR3. The chain is built from TRBV7-2 and TRBJ2-1; 8 bases match TRBD2. The CDR3 runs to 15 residues. Trimming at V came to 1 base and at J to 7 bases, leaving 6 bases not matched to a gene. Germline CDR1 reads SGHTA; CDR2 reads FQGNSA. The chain's CDR3 is CASSLEAGVGNEQFF. CDR3 sequence (DNA): TGTGCCAGCAGCTTAGAAGCGGGAGTTGGTAATGAGCAGTTCTTC.

The chain couples TRBV6-1 to TRBJ1-4; 8 bases agree with TRBD1. Germline trimming cut 7 bases from V and 2 bases from J; bases unmatched to any gene: 6. This CDR3 is 15 amino acids long. CDR1 MNHNS and CDR2 SASEGT come from the germline V gene. As DNA, the CDR3 is TGTGCCAGCAACCTTCAGGGGGCGACTAATGAAAAACTGTTTTTT. It translates to CASNLQGATNEKLFF.

On this clone: This specimen includes other DNA sequences encoding the same CDR3. The chain uses TRBV18 and TRBJ2-2; tentative D call: TRBD1 (6 bases). Germline V gene sequence: CDR1 KGHSH, CDR2 LQKENI. Trimming took off 0 bases at V and 5 bases at J, with 10 bases between the two ends. The CDR3 runs to 15 residues. In DNA form, the CDR3 reads TGTGCCAGCTCACCACCTACAGGGAGAACCGGGGAGCTGTTTTTT. It encodes CASSPPTGRTGELFF.

This chain connects TRBV4-1 to TRBJ1-5, with D tentatively TRBD1 (6 bases). Trimming left V 0 bases short and J 1 base short, with 13 bases between. Germline V lookup: CDR1 MGHRA, CDR2 YSYEKL. CDR3 length equals 17 residues. CDR3 coding DNA: TGCGCCAGCAGCCAAGACGTCCAGGGGAGGAGCAATCAGCCCCAGCATTTT. The encoded protein is CASSQDVQGRSNQPQHF.

This chain connects TRBV19 to TRBJ1-1; D is ambiguous. With 6 bases removed from V and 1 base from J, the gap between germline ends came to 12 bases. The CDR3 loop spans 14 amino acids. Germline V gives CDR1 LNHDA, CDR2 SQIVND (reference sequence). As DNA, the CDR3 is TGTGCCAGTAGCCCCCCGAGGAGGAACACTGAAGCTTTCTTT. Its translation: CASSPPRRNTEAFF.

The chain recombines TRBV5-4 with TRBJ1-4; no firm D call. Trimming left V 1 base short and J 4 bases short, with 11 bases between. Germline CDR1 reads SGHNT; CDR2 reads YYREEE (reference sequence). This CDR3 comprises 15 residues. This chain's CDR3 is CASSLKAGGNEKLFF. As DNA, the CDR3 is TGTGCCAGCAGCTTGAAGGCAGGAGGTAATGAAAAACTGTTTTTT.